This TCR beta chain was found in a study of blood T cell repertoires in COVID-19 (dated by TCRdb to about 2020). With regard to the full study: Collaborator samples came from the United States, Italy and Spain and covered acute and convalescent phases of COVID-19. The material from the prospective study consisted of cDNA or gDNA derived from T cells, B-cell-depleted T cells, or PBMCs. The dataset comprised deeply sampled blood TCRbeta repertoires from subjects exposed to, actively infected with, or recovered from COVID-19. A freely available public database, intended as a resource for researchers studying the immune response to SARS-CoV-2, is where the repertoires were released. The samples were drawn from the first 160 participants of the ongoing ImmuneRACE study and from some 1,300 subjects provided by 6 global collaborators. A de-identified subject ID, COVID-19 status, age in years and sex were almost always included in the sample metadata. Where available, HLA class I and class II types were taken from metadata supplied by the sample provider and were not determined by assay-based typing. What the study reported, not specific to this receptor: How much clinical and demographic metadata was included differed by source and by participant, and the metadata was provided uncurated.

Enrolling through a virtual design, the prospective study's participants ranged in age from roughly 18 to 95 years and lived across roughly 24 United States geographic areas. Cohort assignment in the prospective study relied on participant-reported clinical history from a screening survey and a study questionnaire. Recovered participants in ImmuneRACE Cohort 3 were defined by two consecutive negative NP/OP PCR tests, clearance by a healthcare professional, or resolution of symptoms. Mobile phlebotomists in the prospective study collected whole blood, serum and a nasopharyngeal or oropharyngeal swab from every participant. Participants in the prospective study had the option to provide additional blood draws and questionnaires over an approximately 2-month period. Prospective study blood samples were shipped either frozen or at room temperature before DNA extraction. TCRbeta CDR3 regions were amplified from genomic DNA using the immunoSEQ Assay, a bias-controlled multiplex PCR. In the authors' own workflow: Within the assay, amplification of reference gene primers was used to estimate how many nucleated cells each sample contained. To quantify the absolute abundance of each unique TCRbeta CDR3 rearrangement, sequence reads were collapsed and filtered. Productive Simpson clonality was computed per sample as the square root of Simpson's diversity index over productive rearrangements. TCRdb took this table from immuneACCESS and kept in-frame rearrangements with V and J called. Such tables lack part of the clones; where checked against another copy, unresolved V genes explain under half of the gap, and the rest is unexplained. V and J calls and clone size follow that table, whereas D and trimming were derived from the DNA. This sample holds about 210,000 clones; roughly four fifths were observed only once. The top ten constitute approximately 8.7% of the sample.

As concerns this clone: The antigen it binds to is not known. No base quality information exists; no much larger clone differs at one position.

Trimming takes 0 bases from V and 3 bases from J, and the germline ends sit 5 bases apart. From the cysteine through the phenylalanine, the CDR3 covers 13 amino acids. CDR3 DNA is the only sequence kept; it has 39 bases, read in frame from the first base. The germline V gene yields SQVTM for CDR1 and ANQGSEA for CDR2. Rearrangement joined TRBV29-1 to TRBJ2-2; the D gene identity is not certain. Sequencing was carried out using PBMCs or T cells enriched from blood (not recorded which). This TCR derives from a man aged 40-55 years who had recovered from COVID-19. In nucleotides, the sequence is TGCAGCGTTGAAGACCGGTACACCGGGGAGCTGTTTTTT. It codes for CSVEDRYTGELFF.